This paragraph reports one T cell receptor beta chain. What it binds is unknown. Germline V lookup: CDR1 LNHDA, CDR2 SQIVND (reference sequence). Trimming took off 1 base at V and 2 bases at J, with 12 bases between the two ends. The CDR3 consists of 15 residues. Without exception, participants with HIV were treated in the United States. Version v3.0 of the immunoSEQ assay was performed at survey level. A target of about 40,000-55,000 T-cell genomes per sample was set for sequencing. Profiling relied on immunoSEQ multiplex PCR, and the TCRdb table lists in-frame clones only, not all of them. The sample lists 25,000 to 35,000 clones; about nine tenths were seen once. The data were obtained in a study of long-term antiretroviral therapy in people with HIV. General study points: The study lacked data on ART adherence, viral resistance or therapy changes. Diversity went up after ART and still fell short of transplant donor controls.

The rearrangement joins TRBV19 to TRBJ2-7, with D maybe TRBD1 (7 bases). The sequence was obtained from a man over 45 with HIV. This material consisted of unsorted PBMCs, taken 3.2 years before starting antiretroviral therapy. The CDR3 protein is CASSIAARGAYEQYF. The CDR3, as DNA: TGTGCCAGTAGTATAGCCGCCAGGGGGGCCTACGAGCAGTACTTC.